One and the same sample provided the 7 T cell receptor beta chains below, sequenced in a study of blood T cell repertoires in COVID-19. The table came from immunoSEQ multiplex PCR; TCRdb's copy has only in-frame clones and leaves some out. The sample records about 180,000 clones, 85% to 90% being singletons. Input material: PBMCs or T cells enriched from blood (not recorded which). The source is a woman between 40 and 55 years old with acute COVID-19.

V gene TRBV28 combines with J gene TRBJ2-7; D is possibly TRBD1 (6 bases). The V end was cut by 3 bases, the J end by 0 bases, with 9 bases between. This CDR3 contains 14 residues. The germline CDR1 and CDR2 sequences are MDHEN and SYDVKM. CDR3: CASSFGQHSYEQYF. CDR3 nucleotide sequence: TGTGCCAGCAGTTTCGGACAGCACTCCTACGAGCAGTACTTC.

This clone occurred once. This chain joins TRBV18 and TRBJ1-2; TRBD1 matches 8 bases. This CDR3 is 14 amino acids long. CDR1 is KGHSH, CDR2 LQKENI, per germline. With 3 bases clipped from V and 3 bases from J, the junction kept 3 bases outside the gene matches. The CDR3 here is CASSPTDRDYGYTF. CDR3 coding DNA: TGTGCCAGCTCACCGACGGACAGGGACTATGGCTACACCTTC.

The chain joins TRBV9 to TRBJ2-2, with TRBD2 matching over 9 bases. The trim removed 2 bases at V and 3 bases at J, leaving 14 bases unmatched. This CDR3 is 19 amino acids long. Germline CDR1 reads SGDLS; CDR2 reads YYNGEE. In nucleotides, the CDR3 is TGTGCCAGCAGCGTGAACGAGGGCCCGGGACTAGCCGACACCGGGGAGCTGTTTTTT. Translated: CASSVNEGPGLADTGELFF.

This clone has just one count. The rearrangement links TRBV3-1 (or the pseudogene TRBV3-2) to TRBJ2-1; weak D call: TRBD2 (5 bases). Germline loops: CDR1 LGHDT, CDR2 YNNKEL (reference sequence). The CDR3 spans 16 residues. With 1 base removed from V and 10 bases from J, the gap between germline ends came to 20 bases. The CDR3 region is CASSQGAVAPLDEQFF. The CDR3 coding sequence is TGTGCCAGCAGCCAAGGAGCGGTGGCACCATTGGACGAGCAGTTCTTC.

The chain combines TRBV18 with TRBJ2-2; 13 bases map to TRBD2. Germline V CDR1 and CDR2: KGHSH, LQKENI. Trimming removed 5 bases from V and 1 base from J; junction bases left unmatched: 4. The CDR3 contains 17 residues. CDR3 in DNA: TGTGCCAGCTCAAGACTAGCGGGGGGCCAGAACACCGGGGAGCTGTTTTTT. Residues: CASSRLAGGQNTGELFF.

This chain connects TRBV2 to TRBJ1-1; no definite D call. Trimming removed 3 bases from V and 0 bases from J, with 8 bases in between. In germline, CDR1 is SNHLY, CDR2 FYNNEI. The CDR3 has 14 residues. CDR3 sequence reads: CASSERRMNTEAFF. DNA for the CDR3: TGTGCCAGCAGTGAGCGGCGAATGAACACTGAAGCTTTCTTT.

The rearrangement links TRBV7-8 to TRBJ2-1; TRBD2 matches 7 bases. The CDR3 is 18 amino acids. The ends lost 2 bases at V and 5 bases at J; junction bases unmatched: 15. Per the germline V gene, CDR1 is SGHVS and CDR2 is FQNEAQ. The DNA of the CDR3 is TGTGCCAGCAGCTTACGCTCTCCGTCGGTGGGGACTAACAATGAGCAGTTCTTC. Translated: CASSLRSPSVGTNNEQFF. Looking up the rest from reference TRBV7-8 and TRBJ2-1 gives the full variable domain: GAGVSQSPRYKVAKRGQDVALRCDPISGHVSLFWYQQALGQGPEFLTYFQNEAQLDKSGLPSDRFFAERPEGSVSTLKIQRTQQEDSAVYLCASSLRSPSVGTNNEQFFGPGTRLTVL.